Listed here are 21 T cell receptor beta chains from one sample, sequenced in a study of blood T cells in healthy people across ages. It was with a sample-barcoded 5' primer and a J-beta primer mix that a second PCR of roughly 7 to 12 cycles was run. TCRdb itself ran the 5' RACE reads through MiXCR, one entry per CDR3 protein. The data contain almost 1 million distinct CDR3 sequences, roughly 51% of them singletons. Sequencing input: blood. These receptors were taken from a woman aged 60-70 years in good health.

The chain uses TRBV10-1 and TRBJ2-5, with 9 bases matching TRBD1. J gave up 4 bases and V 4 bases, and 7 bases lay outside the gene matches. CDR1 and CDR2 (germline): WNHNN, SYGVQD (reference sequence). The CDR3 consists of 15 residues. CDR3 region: CASSVGDREGETQYF. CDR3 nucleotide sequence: TGCGCCAGCAGTGTTGGGGACAGGGAAGGAGAGACCCAGTACTTC.

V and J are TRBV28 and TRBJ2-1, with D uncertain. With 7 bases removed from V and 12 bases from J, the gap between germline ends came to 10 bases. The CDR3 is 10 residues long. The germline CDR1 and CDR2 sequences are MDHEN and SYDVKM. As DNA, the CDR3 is TGTGCCAGCAAGGGCGTTGCGCAGTTCTTC. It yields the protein CASKGVAQFF.

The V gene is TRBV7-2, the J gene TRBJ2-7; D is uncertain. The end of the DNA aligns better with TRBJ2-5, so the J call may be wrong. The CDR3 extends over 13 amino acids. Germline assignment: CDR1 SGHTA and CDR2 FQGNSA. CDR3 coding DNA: TGTGCCAGCAGCTGTTTACTCCTTAGGACCCAGTACTTC. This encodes CASSCLLLRTQYF.

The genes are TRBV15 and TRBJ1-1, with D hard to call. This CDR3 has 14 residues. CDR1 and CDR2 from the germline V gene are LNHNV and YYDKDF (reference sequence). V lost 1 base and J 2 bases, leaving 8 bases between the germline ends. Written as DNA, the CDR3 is TGTGCCACCAGCAGAGCCCCTATCAACACTGAAGCTTTCTTT. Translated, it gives CATSRAPINTEAFF.

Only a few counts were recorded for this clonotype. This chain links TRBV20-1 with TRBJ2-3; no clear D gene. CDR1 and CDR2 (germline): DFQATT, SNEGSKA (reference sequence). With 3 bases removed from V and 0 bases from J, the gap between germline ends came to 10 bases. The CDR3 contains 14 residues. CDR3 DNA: TGCAGTGCTAGCGTCGCTGCTAGCACAGATACGCAGTATTTT. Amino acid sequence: CSASVAASTDTQYF.

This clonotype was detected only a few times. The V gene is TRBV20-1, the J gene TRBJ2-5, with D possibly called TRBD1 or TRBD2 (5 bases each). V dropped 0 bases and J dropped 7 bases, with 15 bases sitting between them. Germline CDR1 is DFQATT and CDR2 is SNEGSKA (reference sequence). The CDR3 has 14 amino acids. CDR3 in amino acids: CSARDLAGLWTQYF. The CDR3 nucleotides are TGCAGTGCTAGAGATCTAGCAGGGCTGTGGACCCAGTACTTC.

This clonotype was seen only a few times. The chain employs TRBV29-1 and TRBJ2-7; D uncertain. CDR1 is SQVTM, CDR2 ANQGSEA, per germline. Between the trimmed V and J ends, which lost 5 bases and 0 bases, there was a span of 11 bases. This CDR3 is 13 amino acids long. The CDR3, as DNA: TGCAGCGTTAGTGGGATAAGCTCCTACGAGCAGTACTTC. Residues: CSVSGISSYEQYF.

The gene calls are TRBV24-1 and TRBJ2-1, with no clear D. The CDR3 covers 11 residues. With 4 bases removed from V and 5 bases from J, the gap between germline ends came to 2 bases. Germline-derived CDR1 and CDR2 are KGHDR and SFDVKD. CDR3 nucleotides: TGTGCCACCAGTGACAACAATGAGCAGTTCTTC. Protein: CATSDNNEQFF.

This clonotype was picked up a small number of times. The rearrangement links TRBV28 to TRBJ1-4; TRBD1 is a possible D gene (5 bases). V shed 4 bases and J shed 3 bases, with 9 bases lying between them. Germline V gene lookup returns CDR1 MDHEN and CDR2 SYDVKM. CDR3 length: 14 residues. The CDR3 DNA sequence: TGTGCCAGCAGTTCAGGACAAGCTAATGAAAAACTGTTTTTT. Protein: CASSSGQANEKLFF.

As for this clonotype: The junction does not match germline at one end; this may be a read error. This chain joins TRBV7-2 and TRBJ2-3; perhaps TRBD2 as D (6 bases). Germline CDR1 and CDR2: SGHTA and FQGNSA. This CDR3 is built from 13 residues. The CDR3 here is CASSWGVTDTQCF. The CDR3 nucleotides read TGTGCCAGCAGCTGGGGGGTCACAGATACGCAGTGTTTT.

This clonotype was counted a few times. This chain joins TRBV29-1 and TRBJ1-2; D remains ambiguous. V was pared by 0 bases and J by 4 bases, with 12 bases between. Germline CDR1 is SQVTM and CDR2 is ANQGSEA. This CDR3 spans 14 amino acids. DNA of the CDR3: TGCAGCGTTGAAGAGATAGGAGGTTCCTATGGCTACACCTTC. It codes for CSVEEIGGSYGYTF.

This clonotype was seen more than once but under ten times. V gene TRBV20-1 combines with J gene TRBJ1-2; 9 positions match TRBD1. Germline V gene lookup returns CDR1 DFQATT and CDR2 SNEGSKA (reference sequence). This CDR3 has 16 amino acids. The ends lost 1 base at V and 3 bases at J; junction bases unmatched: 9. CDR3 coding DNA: TGCAGTGCTAGAGCCCACCGGAGACAGGGGGACTATGGCTACACCTTC. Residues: CSARAHRRQGDYGYTF.

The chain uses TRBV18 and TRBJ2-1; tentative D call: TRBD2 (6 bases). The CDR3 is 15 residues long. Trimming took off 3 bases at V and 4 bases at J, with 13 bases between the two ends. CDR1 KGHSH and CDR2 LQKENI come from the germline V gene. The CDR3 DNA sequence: TGTGCCAGCTCACCGGAGGGGTTTTTTTACAATGAGCAGTTCTTC. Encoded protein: CASSPEGFFYNEQFF. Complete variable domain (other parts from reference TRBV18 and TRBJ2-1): NAGVMQNPRHLVRRRGQEARLRCSPMKGHSHVYWYRQLPEEGLKFMVYLQKENIIDESGMPKERFSAEFPKEGPSILRIQQVVRGDSAAYFCASSPEGFFYNEQFFGPGTRLTVL.

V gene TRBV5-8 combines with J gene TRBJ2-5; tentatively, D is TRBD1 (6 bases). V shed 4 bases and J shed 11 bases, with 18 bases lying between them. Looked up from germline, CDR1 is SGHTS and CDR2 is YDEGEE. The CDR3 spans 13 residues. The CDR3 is CASSVTGLNEQYF. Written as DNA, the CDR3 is TGTGCCAGCAGCGTCACAGGGTTGAATGAGCAGTACTTC.

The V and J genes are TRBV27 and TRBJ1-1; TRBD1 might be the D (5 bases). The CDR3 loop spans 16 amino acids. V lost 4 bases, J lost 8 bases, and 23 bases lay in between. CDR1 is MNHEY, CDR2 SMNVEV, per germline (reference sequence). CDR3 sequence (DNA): TGTGCCAGCAGTTCTTTGGGACCAGACAGTACTGAAGAAGCTTTCTTT. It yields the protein CASSSLGPDSTEEAFF.

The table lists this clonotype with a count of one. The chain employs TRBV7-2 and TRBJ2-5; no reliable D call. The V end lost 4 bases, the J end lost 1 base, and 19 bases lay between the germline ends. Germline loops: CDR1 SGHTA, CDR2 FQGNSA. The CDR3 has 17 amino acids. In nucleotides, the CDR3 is TGTGCCAGCAGCTCAGTGGAGCAGACATATTTCCAAGAGACCCAGTACTTC. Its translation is CASSSVEQTYFQETQYF.

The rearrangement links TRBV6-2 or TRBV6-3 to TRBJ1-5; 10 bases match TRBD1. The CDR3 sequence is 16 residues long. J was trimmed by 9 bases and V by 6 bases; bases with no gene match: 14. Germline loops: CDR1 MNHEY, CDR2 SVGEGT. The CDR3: CASRRQGAGTGRPQHF. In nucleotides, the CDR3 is TGTGCCAGCAGGAGACAGGGGGCGGGAACTGGACGGCCCCAGCATTTT.

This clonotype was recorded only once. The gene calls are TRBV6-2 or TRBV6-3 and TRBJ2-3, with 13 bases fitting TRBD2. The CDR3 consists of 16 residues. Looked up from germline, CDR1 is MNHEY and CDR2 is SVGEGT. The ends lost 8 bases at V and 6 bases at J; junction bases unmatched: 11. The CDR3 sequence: CASETRTSGRSDTQYF. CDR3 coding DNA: TGTGCCAGCGAAACCAGGACTAGCGGGAGATCTGATACGCAGTATTTT.

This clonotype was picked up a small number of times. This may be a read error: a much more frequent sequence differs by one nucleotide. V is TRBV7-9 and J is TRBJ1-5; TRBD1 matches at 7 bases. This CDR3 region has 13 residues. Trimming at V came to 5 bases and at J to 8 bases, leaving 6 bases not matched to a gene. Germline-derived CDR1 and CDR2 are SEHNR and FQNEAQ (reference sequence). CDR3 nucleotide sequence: TGTGCCAGCAGCGTAGAGGGGGCCAAGCCCCAGCATTTT. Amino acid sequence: CASSVEGAKPQHF.

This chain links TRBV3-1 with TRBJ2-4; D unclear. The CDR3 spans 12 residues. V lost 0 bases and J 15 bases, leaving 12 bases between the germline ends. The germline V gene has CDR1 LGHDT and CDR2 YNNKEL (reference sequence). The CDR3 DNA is TGTGCCAGCAGCCAAGATCGAATGACCCGGTACTTC. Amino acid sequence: CASSQDRMTRYF.

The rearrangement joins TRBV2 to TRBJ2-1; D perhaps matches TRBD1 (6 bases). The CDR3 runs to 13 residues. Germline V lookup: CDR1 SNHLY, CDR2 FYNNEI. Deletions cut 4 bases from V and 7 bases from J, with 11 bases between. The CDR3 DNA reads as TGTGCCAGCAGTGTGGGGGCTCGTAATGAGCAGTTCTTC. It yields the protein CASSVGARNEQFF.